The sequence of this T cell receptor (beta chain) was determined in a study of cytomegalovirus exposure and HLA in healthy donors. General study findings and limits: Data from an earlier analysis indicated that most TCR beta V segments were productive either about 87% or about 30% of the time.

The CDR3 is made up of 16 amino acids. V lost 6 bases and J 3 bases, leaving 17 bases between the germline ends. Per germline, CDR1 SNHLY and CDR2 FYNNEI. PCR involved 60 Vbeta and 13 Jbeta primers. Method: immunoSEQ multiplex PCR; TCRdb's copy keeps in-frame clones and lacks some. The data hold around 190,000 clones, with around three quarters observed a single time. Remarks on this clone: No antigen is known for it.

The rearrangement uses TRBV2 and TRBJ1-4; possible D gene TRBD1, 5 bases. The sequenced sample consisted of PBMCs. This clonotype originated in a young man in good health and CMV-seronegative. The CDR3 DNA follows: TGTGCCAGCAGCGCTCGCGGGGCGGGGGCTAATGAAAAACTGTTTTTT. It codes for CASSARGAGANEKLFF.